A single count supports the clone carrying this T cell receptor (beta chain). Its antigen remains unknown. The record originates from a study of T cell responses to AZD1222 COVID-19 vaccine. Regarding the study as a whole: CD4 TCRs covered the whole spike, strongest at regions 160-218 and 743-854. Baseline seropositivity characterized only a handful of AZD1222 recipients. In a largely white British group with more females than males, clonal diversity was possibly underestimated. Two AZD1222 doses significantly raised spike-specific TCR breadth and depth over controls.

Germline V gives CDR1 SGHRS, CDR2 YFSETQ. V lost 0 bases to trimming and J lost 0 bases, with 5 bases between them. This CDR3 has 14 residues. Here immunoSEQ multiplex PCR was the method, and the copy in TCRdb shows in-frame clones only, minus some. The sample holds 150,000 to 170,000 clones, 88% seen once. The receptor was derived from an adult in good health. The chain is built from TRBV5-1 and TRBJ2-3; D remains unclear. The sample consisted of peripheral blood, taken on day 0 of AZD1222 vaccination. CDR3 in amino acids: CASSLALSTDTQYF. For the CDR3, the DNA is TGCGCCAGCAGCTTGGCCCTCAGCACAGATACGCAGTATTTT.